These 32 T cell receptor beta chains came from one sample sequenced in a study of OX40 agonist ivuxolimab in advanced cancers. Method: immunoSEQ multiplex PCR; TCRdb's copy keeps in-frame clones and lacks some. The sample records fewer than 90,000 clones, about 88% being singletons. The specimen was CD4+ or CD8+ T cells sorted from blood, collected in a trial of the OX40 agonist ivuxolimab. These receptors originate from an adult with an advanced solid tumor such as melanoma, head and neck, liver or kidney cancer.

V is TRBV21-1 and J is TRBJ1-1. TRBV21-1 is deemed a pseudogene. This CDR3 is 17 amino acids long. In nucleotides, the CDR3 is TGTGCCAGCAGCAAAGAGGGAGGAGGGGTCTTGAACACTGAAGCTTTCTTT. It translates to CASSKEGGGVLNTEAFF.

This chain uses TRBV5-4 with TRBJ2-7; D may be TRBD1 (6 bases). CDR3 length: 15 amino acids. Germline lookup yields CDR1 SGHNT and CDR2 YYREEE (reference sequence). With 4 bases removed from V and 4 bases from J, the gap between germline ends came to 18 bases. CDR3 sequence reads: CASSRFSGRGYEQYF. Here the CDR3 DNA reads TGTGCCAGCAGCCGATTCTCAGGAAGGGGGTACGAGCAGTACTTC.

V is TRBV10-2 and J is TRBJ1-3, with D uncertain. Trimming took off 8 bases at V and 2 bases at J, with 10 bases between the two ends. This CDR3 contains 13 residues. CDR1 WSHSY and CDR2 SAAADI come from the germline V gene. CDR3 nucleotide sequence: TGCGCCAGCTCTGAGGCAGCTGGAAACACCATATATTTT. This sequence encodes CASSEAAGNTIYF.

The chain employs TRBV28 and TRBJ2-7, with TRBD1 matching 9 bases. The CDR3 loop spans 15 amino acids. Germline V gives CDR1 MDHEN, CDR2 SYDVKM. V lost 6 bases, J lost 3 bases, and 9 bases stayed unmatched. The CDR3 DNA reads TGTGCCAGCAGAGCAACAGGGGGCGCAGGCTACGAGCAGTACTTC. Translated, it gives CASRATGGAGYEQYF.

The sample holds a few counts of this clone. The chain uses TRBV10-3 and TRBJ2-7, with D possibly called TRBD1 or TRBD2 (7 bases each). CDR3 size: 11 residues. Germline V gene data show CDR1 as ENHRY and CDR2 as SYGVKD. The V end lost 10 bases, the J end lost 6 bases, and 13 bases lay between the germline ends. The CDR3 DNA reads TGTGCCACCAGGGGGGGCAGCGAGCAGTACTTC. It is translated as CATRGGSEQYF.

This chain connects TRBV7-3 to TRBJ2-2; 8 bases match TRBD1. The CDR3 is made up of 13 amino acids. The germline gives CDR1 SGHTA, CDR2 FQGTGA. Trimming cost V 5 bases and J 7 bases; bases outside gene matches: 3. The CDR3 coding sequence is TGTGCCAGCAGCCCCGGACAGGGCGGGGAGCTGTTTTTT. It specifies CASSPGQGGELFF.

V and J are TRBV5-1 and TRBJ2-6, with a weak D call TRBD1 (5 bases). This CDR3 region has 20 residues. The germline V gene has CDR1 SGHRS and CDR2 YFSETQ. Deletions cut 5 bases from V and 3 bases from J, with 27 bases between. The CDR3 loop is CASRSRPLDKTPVGANVLTF. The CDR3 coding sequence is TGCGCCAGCAGGTCCCGACCCCTGGACAAGACACCGGTTGGGGCCAACGTCCTGACTTTC.

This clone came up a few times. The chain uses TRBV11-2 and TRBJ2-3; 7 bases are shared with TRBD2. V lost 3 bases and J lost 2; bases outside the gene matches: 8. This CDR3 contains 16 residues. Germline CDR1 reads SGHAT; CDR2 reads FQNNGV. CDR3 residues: CASSFRSLAVTDTQYF. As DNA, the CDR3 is TGTGCCAGCAGCTTCAGATCCCTAGCGGTCACAGATACGCAGTATTTT.

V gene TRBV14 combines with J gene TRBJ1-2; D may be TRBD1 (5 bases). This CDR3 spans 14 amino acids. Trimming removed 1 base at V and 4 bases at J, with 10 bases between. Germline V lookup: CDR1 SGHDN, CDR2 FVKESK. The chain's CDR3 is CASSQGMDIYGYTF. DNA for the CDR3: TGTGCCAGCAGCCAAGGGATGGACATCTATGGCTACACCTTC. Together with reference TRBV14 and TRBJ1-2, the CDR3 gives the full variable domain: EAGVTQFPSHSVIEKGQTVTLRCDPISGHDNLYWYRRVMGKEIKFLLHFVKESKQDESGMPNNRFLAERTGGTYSTLKVQPAELEDSGVYFCASSQGMDIYGYTFGSGTRLTVV.

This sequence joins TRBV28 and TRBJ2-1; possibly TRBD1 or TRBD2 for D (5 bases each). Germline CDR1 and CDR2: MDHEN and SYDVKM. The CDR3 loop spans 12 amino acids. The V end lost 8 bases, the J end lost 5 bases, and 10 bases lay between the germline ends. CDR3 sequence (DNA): TGTGCCAGCTTTGGGACCCACAATGAGCAGTTCTTC. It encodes CASFGTHNEQFF.

The CDR3 sequence is CASSIQTGNQPQHF. The CDR3 DNA follows: TGTGCCAGTAGTATACAAACGGGCAATCAGCCCCAGCATTTT. The V and J genes are TRBV19 and TRBJ1-5; D not certain. Between the trimmed V and J ends, which lost 2 bases and 2 bases, there was a span of 7 bases. The CDR3 consists of 14 residues. The V gene's germline CDR1 is LNHDA and CDR2 SQIVND (reference sequence).

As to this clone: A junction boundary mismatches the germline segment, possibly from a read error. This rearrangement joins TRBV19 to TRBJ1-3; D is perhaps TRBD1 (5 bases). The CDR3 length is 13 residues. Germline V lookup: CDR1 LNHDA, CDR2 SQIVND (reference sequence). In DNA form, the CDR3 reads TGTGCCAGTAGTACCCGGTGGTGGGGCGAGCAGGATTTT. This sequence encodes CASSTRWWGEQDF.

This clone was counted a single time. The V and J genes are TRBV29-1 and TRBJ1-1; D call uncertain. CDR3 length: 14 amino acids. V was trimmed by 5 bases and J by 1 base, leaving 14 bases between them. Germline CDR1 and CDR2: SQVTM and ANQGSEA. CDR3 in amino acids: CSVNFRQPNTEAFF. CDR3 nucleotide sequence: TGCAGCGTTAACTTCCGGCAGCCGAACACTGAAGCTTTCTTT.

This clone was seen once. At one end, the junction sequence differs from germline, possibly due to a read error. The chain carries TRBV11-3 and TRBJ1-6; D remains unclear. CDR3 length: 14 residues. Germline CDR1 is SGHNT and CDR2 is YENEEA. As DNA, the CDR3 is TGTGCCAGCAGCTTAGAGTCTGCGAATTTACCCCTCCACTTT. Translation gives CASSLESANLPLHF.

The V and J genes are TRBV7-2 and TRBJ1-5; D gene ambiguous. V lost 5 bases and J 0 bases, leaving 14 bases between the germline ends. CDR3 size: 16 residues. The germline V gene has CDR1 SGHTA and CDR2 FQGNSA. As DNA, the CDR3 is TGTGCCAGCAGCCATGGGGTGGGAGGTAGCAATCAGCCCCAGCATTTT. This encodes CASSHGVGGSNQPQHF.

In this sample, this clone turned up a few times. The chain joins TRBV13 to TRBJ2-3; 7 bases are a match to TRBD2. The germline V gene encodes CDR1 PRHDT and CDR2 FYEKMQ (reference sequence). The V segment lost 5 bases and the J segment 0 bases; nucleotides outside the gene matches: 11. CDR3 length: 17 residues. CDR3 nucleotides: TGTGCCAGCAGCCCTCTCCTAGCGGAAACTAGCACAGATACGCAGTATTTT. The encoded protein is CASSPLLAETSTDTQYF.

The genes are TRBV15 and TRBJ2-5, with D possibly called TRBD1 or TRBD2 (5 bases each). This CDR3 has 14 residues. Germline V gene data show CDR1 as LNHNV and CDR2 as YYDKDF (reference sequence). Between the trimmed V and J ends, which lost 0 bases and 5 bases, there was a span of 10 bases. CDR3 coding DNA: TGTGCCACCAGCAGAGATCTCGAGGGGGAGACCCAGTACTTC. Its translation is CATSRDLEGETQYF.

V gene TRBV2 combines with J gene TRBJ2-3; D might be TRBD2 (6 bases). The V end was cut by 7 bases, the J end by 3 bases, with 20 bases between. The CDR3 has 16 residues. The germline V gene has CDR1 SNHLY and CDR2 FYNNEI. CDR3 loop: CASTVSQGGGTDTQYF. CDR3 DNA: TGTGCCAGCACAGTTTCGCAGGGTGGGGGGACAGATACGCAGTATTTT.

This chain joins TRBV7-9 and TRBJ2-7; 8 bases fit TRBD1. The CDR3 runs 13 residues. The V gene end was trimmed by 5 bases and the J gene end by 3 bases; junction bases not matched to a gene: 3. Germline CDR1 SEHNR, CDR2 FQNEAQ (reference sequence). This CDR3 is CASSQGAGYEQYF. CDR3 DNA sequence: TGTGCCAGCAGCCAGGGGGCTGGCTACGAGCAGTACTTC.

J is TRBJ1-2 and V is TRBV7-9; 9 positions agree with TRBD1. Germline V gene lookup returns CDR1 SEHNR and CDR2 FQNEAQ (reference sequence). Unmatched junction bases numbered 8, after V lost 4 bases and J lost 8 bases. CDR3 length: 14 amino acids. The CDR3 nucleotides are TGTGCCAGCAGCTCCTGGACAGGGGACAGCGGCTACACCTTC. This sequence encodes CASSSWTGDSGYTF.

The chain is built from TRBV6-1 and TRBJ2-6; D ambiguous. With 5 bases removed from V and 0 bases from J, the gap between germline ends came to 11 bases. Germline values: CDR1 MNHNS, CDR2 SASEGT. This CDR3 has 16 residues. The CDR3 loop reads CASSQVWGSGANVLTF. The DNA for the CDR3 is TGTGCCAGCAGTCAAGTGTGGGGCTCTGGGGCCAACGTCCTGACTTTC.

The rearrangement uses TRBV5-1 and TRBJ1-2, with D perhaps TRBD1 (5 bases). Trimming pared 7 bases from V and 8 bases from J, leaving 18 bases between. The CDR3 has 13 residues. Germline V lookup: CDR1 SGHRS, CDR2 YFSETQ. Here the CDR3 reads CASRVQAQWGYTF. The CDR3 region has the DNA TGCGCCAGCCGGGTACAGGCCCAATGGGGCTACACCTTC.

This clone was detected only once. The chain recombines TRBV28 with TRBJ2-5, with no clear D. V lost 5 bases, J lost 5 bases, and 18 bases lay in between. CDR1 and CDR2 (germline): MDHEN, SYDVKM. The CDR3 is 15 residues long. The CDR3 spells CASSPTPDPSETQYF. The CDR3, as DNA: TGTGCCAGCAGTCCCACCCCCGACCCTTCCGAGACCCAGTACTTC.

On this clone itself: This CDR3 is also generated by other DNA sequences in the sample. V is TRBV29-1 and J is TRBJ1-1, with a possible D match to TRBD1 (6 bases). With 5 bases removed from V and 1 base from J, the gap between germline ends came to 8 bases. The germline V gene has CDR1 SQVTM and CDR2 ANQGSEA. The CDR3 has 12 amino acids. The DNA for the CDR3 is TGCAGCGTTTCCAGGGGGAACACTGAAGCTTTCTTT. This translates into CSVSRGNTEAFF.

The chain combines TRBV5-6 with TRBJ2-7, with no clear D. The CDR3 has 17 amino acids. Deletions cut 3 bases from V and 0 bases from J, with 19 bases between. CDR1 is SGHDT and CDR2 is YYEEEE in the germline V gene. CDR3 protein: CASSSLVFGKGSYEQYV. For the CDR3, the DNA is TGTGCCAGCAGCTCGTTGGTTTTCGGAAAGGGCTCCTACGAGCAGTACGTC.

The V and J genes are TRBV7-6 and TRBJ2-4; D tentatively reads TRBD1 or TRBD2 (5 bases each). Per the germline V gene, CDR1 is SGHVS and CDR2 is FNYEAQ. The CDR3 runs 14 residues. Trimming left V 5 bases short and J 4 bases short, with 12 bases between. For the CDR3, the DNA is TGTGCCAGCAGCCCGACGGGACGGAAAAACATTCAGTACTTC. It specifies CASSPTGRKNIQYF.

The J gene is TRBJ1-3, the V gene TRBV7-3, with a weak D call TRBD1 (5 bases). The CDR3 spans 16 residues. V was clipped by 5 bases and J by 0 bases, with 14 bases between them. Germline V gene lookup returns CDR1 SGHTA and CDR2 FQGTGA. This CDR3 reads CASSLMERGSGNTIYF. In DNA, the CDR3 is TGTGCCAGCAGCCTGATGGAGAGGGGCTCTGGAAACACCATATATTTT.

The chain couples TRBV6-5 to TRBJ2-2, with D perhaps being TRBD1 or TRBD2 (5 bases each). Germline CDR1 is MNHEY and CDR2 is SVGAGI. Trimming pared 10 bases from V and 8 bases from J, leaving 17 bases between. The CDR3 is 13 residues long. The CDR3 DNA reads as TGTGCCATCGCAAGGGGAGCTGGGGGGGAGCTGTTTTTT. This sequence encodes CAIARGAGGELFF.

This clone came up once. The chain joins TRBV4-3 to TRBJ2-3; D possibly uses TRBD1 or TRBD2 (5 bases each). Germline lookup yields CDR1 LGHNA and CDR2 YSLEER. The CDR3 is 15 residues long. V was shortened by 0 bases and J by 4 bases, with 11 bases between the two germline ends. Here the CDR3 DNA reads TGCGCCAGCAGCCAAGAAGCTCGAGGGGCAGATACGCAGTATTTT. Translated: CASSQEARGADTQYF.

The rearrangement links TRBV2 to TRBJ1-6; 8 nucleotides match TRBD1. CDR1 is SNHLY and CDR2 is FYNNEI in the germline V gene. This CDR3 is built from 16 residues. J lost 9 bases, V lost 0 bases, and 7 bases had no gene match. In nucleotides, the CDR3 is TGTGCCAGCAGTGAAGCGGGGCAGGGGGCGTCTTCACCCCTCCACTTT. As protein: CASSEAGQGASSPLHF. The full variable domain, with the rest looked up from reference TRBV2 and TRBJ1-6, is EPEVTQTPSHQVTQMGQEVILRCVPISNHLYFYWYRQILGQKVEFLVSFYNNEISEKSEIFDDQFSVERPDGSNFTLKIRSTKLEDSAMYFCASSEAGQGASSPLHFGNGTRLTVT.

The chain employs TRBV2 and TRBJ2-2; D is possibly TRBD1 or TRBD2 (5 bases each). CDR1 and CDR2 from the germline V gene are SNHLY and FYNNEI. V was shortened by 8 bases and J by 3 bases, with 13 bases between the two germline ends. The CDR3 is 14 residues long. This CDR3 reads CASVRDRYTGELFF. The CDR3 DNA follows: TGTGCCAGCGTCCGGGACCGATACACCGGGGAGCTGTTTTTT.

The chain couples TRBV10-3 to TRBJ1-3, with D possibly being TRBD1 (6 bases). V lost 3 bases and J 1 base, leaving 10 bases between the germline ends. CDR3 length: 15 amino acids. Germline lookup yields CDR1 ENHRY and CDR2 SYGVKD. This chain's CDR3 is CAISDPTGSGNTIYF. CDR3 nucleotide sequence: TGTGCCATCAGTGACCCGACAGGTTCTGGAAACACCATATATTTT.